This T cell receptor beta chain was identified in a study of Tregs in tolerant kidney transplant recipients. Regarding the study as a whole: Changing PCR primers prevented nucleotide comparison between some patients' samples. Biological reproducibility was not directly addressed, but technical replication error appeared minimal.

Related graft donors supplied nonmyeloablative bone marrow transplants, and mixed chimerism was transient. Unstimulated Tregs (CD4+CD25+CD127-) and CD4+CD25- non-Tregs were sorted from PBMCs. CDR3 length equals 13 residues. Germline V gene sequence: CDR1 MNHNS, CDR2 SASEGT. V was cut by 2 bases and J by 5 bases, with 4 bases left in between. Libraries were prepared by immunoSEQ multiplex PCR; TCRdb keeps only in-frame clonotypes and omits some of them. This table has 74,000 or so clones, around nine tenths appearing once. Concerning this clone: Its cognate antigen is unknown.

Sequencing used CD4+ T cells from blood (PBMCs), obtained 24 months after the transplant. The sequence derives from a human patient who received a combined kidney and bone marrow transplant. Among the T cells, some may be from the graft donor. This chain links TRBV6-1 with TRBJ1-6, with D unresolved. CDR3 DNA: TGTGCCAGCAGTGAACAAAATAATTCACCCCTCCACTTT. The encoded protein is CASSEQNNSPLHF.